The sample holds many counts of the clone carrying this T cell receptor beta chain. Time point specified: longitudinal time-point 3. The source of the sample is a study of neurological immune-mediated disorders. cDNA was made by 5'RACE with 10-nucleotide random UMIs. MiXCR, run by TCRdb on the 5' RACE reads, gives a single entry per CDR3 protein. The sample holds about 49,000 distinct CDR3 sequences, about 8% seen once. The V and J ends lost 5 bases and 3 bases respectively, with 11 bases between them. This CDR3 has 13 residues. The rearrangement links TRBV12-3 or TRBV12-4 to TRBJ2-7; tentatively, D is TRBD1 (7 bases). Sequencing used PBMCs. The sequence was obtained from a woman between 35 and 50 years old in good health. The CDR3 DNA sequence: TGTGCCAGCAGTAGACAGGGACTCTACGAGCAGTACTTC. It is translated as CASSRQGLYEQYF.